The source of this T cell receptor (beta chain) is a study of cytomegalovirus exposure and HLA in healthy donors. Trimming shortened V by 3 bases and J by 10 bases, and 14 bases separated the two germline ends. Germline CDR1 and CDR2: SGHRS and YFSETQ. The CDR3 extends over 13 amino acids. A note on this clone: Its target is not known.

13 Jbeta primers and 60 Vbeta primers were used for the PCR. Authors' processing steps: In a later analysis, around 10 million of about 80 million unique beta chains occurred in at least two donors. Sequenced by immunoSEQ multiplex PCR; TCRdb stores in-frame clones only, minus some. The V and J calls and clone size come from that table; D and trimming were worked out from the DNA. The repertoire holds 85,000 to 130,000 clones, around four fifths seen once, with about 1.7% in the top ten. Study-wide results and caveats: The study reported that TCR beta sequences accurately predicted HLA-A and HLA-B alleles in most subjects.

The rearrangement uses TRBV5-1 and TRBJ2-1; maybe TRBD1 (5 bases). The sample consisted of PBMCs. This clonotype was sampled from a woman between 40 and 55 years old in good health and CMV-seronegative. The CDR3 sequence is CASSSGRAGEQFF. CDR3 sequence (DNA): TGCGCCAGCAGCTCGGGCAGGGCTGGGGAGCAGTTCTTC.